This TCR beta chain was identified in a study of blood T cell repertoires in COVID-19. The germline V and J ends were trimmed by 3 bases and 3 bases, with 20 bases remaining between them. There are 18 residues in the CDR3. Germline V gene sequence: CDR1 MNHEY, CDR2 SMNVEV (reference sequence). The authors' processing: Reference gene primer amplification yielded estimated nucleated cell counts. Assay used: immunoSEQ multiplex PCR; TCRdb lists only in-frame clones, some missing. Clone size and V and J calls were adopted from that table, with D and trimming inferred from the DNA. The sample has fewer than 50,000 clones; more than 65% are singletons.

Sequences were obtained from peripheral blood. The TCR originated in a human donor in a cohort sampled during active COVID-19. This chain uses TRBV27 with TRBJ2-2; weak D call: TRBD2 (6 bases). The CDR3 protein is CASSFRIYPGEDTGELFF. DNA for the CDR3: TGTGCCAGCAGTTTTCGTATATATCCGGGGGAGGACACCGGGGAGCTGTTTTTT.